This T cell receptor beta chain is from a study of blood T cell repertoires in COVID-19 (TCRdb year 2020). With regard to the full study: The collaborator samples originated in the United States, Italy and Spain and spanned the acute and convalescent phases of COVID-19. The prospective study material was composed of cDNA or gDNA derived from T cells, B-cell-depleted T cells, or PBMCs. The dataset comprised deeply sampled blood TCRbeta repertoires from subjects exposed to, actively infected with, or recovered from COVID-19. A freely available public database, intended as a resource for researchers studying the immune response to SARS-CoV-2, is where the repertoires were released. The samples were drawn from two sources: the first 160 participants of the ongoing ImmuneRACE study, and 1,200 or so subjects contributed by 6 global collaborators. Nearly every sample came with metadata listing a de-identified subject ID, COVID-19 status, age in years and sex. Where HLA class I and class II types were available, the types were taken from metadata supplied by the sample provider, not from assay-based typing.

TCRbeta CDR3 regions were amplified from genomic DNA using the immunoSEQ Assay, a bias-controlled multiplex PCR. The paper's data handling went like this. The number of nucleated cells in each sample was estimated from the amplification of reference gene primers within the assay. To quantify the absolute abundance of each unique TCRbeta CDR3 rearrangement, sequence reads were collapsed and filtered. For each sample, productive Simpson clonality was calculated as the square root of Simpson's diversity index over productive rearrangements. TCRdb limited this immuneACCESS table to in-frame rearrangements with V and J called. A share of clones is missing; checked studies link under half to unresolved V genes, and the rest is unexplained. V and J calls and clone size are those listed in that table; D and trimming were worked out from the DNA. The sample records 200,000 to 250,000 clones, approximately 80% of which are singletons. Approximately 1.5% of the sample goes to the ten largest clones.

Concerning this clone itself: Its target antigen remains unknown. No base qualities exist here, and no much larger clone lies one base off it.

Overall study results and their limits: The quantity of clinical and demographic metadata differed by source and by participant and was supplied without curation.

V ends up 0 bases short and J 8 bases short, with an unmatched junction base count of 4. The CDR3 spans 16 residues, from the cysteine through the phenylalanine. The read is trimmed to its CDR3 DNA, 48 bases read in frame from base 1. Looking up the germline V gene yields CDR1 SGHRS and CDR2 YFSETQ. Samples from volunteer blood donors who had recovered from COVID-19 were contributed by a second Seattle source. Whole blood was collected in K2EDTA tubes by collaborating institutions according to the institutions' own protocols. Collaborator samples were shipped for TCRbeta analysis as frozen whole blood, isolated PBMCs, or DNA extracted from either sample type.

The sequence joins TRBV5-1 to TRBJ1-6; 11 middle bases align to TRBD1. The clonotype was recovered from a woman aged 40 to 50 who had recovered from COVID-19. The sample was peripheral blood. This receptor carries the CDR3 CASSLEGQGDYSPLHF. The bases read TGCGCCAGCAGCTTGGAGGGACAGGGGGATTATTCACCCCTCCACTTT.